The 26 T cell receptor beta chains below all came from one sample that was sequenced in a study of blood T cell repertoires in COVID-19. Profiling relied on immunoSEQ multiplex PCR, and the TCRdb table lists in-frame clones only, not all of them. The sample contains 200,000 to 300,000 clones, around 80% of which appear only once. Sequencing input: peripheral blood. These receptors all come from a man between 60 and 75 years old with acute or convalescent COVID-19.

This clone appeared a few times. The chain couples TRBV5-6 to TRBJ1-6; D ambiguous. The V end lost 0 bases, the J end lost 14 bases, and 6 bases lay between the germline ends. This CDR3 is 11 amino acids long. Germline CDR1 reads SGHDT; CDR2 reads YYEEEE. DNA for the CDR3: TGTGCCAGCAGCTTGGAAGACACCCTCCACTTT. Protein product: CASSLEDTLHF.

V is TRBV11-1 and J is TRBJ1-6; the match to TRBD1 covers 11 bases. The CDR3 is 16 amino acids. CDR1 SGHAT and CDR2 FQDESV come from the germline V gene (reference sequence). V dropped 5 bases and J dropped 7; count of bases not matched to a gene: 7. The CDR3 DNA reads as TGTGCCAGCAGCCCTGGACAGGGGGCACGCAATTCACCCCTCCACTTT. Residues: CASSPGQGARNSPLHF.

This chain links TRBV6-5 with TRBJ1-2; the match to TRBD1 covers 7 bases. Germline assignment: CDR1 MNHEY and CDR2 SVGAGI. The J segment lost 2 bases and the V segment lost 5 bases, leaving 2 bases of the junction unmatched. The CDR3 sequence is 13 residues long. CDR3 amino acids: CASSRQGNYGYTF. The CDR3 DNA sequence: TGTGCCAGCAGTCGACAGGGAAACTATGGCTACACCTTC.

The chain has TRBV7-8 and TRBJ1-1, with 8 bases aligning to TRBD1. V lost 5 bases to trimming and J lost 2 bases; unmatched junction nucleotides: 4. This CDR3 has 14 amino acids. The germline CDR1 and CDR2 sequences are SGHVS and FQNEAQ. The CDR3 protein is CASSQGTGNTEAFF. In DNA form, the CDR3 reads TGTGCCAGCAGCCAAGGGACAGGTAACACTGAAGCTTTCTTT.

This clone was counted only a few times. The chain combines TRBV7-8 with TRBJ2-7; D unclear. The CDR3 is 11 residues long. CDR1 is SGHVS, CDR2 FQNEAQ, per germline. V was clipped by 5 bases and J by 3 bases, with 5 bases between them. The CDR3 DNA reads TGTGCCAGCAGCATCCTCTACGAGCAGTACTTC. Translating it yields CASSILYEQYF. The full variable domain, in which reference TRBV7-8 and TRBJ2-7 provide the parts outside the CDR3, is GAGVSQSPRYKVAKRGQDVALRCDPISGHVSLFWYQQALGQGPEFLTYFQNEAQLDKSGLPSDRFFAERPEGSVSTLKIQRTQQEDSAVYLCASSILYEQYFGPGTRLTVT.

The genes are TRBV6-4 and TRBJ2-1, with TRBD1 matching over 7 bases. Germline V CDR1 and CDR2: MRHNA, SNTAGT. The CDR3 is 15 amino acids. After removal of 3 bases from V and 5 bases from J, the junction contained 7 bases not matched to a gene. In DNA, the CDR3 is TGTGCCAGCAGTGAAACGGGACAGTTTAACAATGAGCAGTTCTTC. It translates to CASSETGQFNNEQFF.

The J gene is TRBJ2-7, the V gene TRBV4-1, with D perhaps matching TRBD1 (5 bases). The CDR3 has 14 amino acids. With 0 bases removed from V and 3 bases from J, the gap between germline ends came to 9 bases. Germline V gene data show CDR1 as MGHRA and CDR2 as YSYEKL. In DNA, the CDR3 is TGCGCCAGCAGCCAAGATCGCCAGGGCTACGAGCAGTACTTC. Amino acid sequence: CASSQDRQGYEQYF.

The chain recombines TRBV19 with TRBJ1-1; D remains ambiguous. The germline CDR1 and CDR2 sequences are LNHDA and SQIVND (reference sequence). The V end was cut by 3 bases, the J end by 3 bases, with 8 bases between. This CDR3 has 13 residues. CDR3 bases: TGTGCCAGTAGTATTATGGAGTACACTGAAGCTTTCTTT. This sequence encodes CASSIMEYTEAFF.

This chain links TRBV4-1 with TRBJ1-6; D gene uncertain. V lost 1 base, J lost 5 bases, and 9 bases lay in between. This CDR3 is 15 amino acids long. CDR1 MGHRA and CDR2 YSYEKL come from the germline V gene. As DNA, the CDR3 is TGCGCCAGCAGCCAAGTCGCCGAGAATAATTCACCCCTCCACTTT. Protein product: CASSQVAENNSPLHF.

The chain recombines TRBV3-1 (or the pseudogene TRBV3-2) with TRBJ1-2; D possibly corresponds to TRBD1 (5 bases). Germline V lookup: CDR1 LGHDT, CDR2 YNNKEL (reference sequence). Trimming took 4 bases from V and 4 from J, leaving 10 bases between them. CDR3 length: 13 amino acids. CDR3 sequence: CASSPGGSYGYTF. The DNA of the CDR3 is TGTGCCAGCAGCCCCGGGGGAAGCTATGGCTACACCTTC.

The chain couples TRBV28 to TRBJ2-7, with 9 bases that match TRBD1. CDR3 length equals 14 residues. V gave up 7 bases and J gave up 4 bases; unmatched junction bases: 8. Germline values: CDR1 MDHEN, CDR2 SYDVKM. For the CDR3, the DNA is TGTGCCAGCACCAAGGACAGGGGTTTTTACGAGCAGTACTTC. Its protein product is CASTKDRGFYEQYF.

This chain uses TRBV19 with TRBJ1-5; D not resolved. The CDR3 is made up of 14 amino acids. The V gene lost 8 bases and the J gene lost 1 base, with 12 bases spanning the gap. From germline, CDR1 is LNHDA and CDR2 SQIVND (reference sequence). CDR3 in amino acids: CASHPGLSNQPQHF. CDR3 in DNA: TGTGCCAGTCACCCGGGATTAAGCAATCAGCCCCAGCATTTT.

V is TRBV6-6 and J is TRBJ2-1; TRBD1 aligns across 10 bases. With V trimmed by 6 bases and J by 4 bases, 21 bases remained unmatched. CDR1 is MNHNY and CDR2 is SVGAGI in the germline V gene (reference sequence). The CDR3 totals 20 residues. CDR3 loop: CASRRDRTGGSLRNYNEQFF. The DNA of the CDR3 is TGTGCCAGCAGGCGAGATCGGACAGGGGGTAGCCTACGTAATTACAATGAGCAGTTCTTC.

The chain recombines TRBV18 with TRBJ1-4; D gene ambiguous. CDR1 is KGHSH, CDR2 LQKENI, per germline. This CDR3 region has 15 residues. Deletions cut 0 bases from V and 6 bases from J, with 11 bases between. The CDR3 loop reads CASSPPGAGYEKLFF. The DNA for the CDR3 is TGTGCCAGCTCACCACCAGGAGCGGGGTATGAAAAACTGTTTTTT.

The CDR3 sequence: CASSSGGLAGSSYEQYF. The CDR3 DNA reads TGTGCCAGCAGCTCAGGTGGACTAGCGGGCAGCTCCTACGAGCAGTACTTC. This chain uses TRBV5-4 with TRBJ2-7; 11 nucleotides line up with TRBD2. Germline CDR1 is SGHNT and CDR2 is YYREEE (reference sequence). The junction had 8 bases not matched to a gene; V was cut back by 3 bases and J by 0 bases. This CDR3 region has 17 residues.

The gene calls are TRBV7-9 and TRBJ1-6; TRBD1 aligns across 7 bases. J was trimmed by 8 bases and V by 2 bases; bases with no gene match: 6. The CDR3 loop spans 15 amino acids. Germline lookup yields CDR1 SEHNR and CDR2 FQNEAQ (reference sequence). CDR3 nucleotide sequence: TGTGCCAGCAGCTTATTGCAGGGGGGATATTCACCCCTCCACTTT. Translated: CASSLLQGGYSPLHF.

The chain uses TRBV2 and TRBJ2-1, with 7 bases that match TRBD2. The CDR3 is 16 residues long. After removal of 7 bases from V and 5 bases from J, the junction contained 14 bases not matched to a gene. From germline, CDR1 is SNHLY and CDR2 FYNNEI. DNA for the CDR3: TGTGCCAGCACCGACCCCCGCGGGAGAAATGACAATGAGCAGTTCTTC. It encodes CASTDPRGRNDNEQFF.

This chain joins TRBV10-1 and TRBJ2-7; a weak D match, TRBD2 (6 bases). Germline loops: CDR1 WNHNN, CDR2 SYGVQD (reference sequence). This CDR3 is 16 amino acids long. V shed 11 bases and J shed 0 bases, with 23 bases lying between them. Here the CDR3 DNA reads TGCGCCGGCCGGACCGGGACTTTCCTTCTCTCCTACGAGCAGTACTTC. Encoded protein: CAGRTGTFLLSYEQYF.

The chain links TRBV3-1 (or the pseudogene TRBV3-2) to TRBJ2-7, with D possibly TRBD2 on 6 matching bases. This CDR3 contains 15 residues. Trimming took 0 bases from V and 2 from J, leaving 11 bases between them. Germline V lookup: CDR1 LGHDT, CDR2 YNNKEL (reference sequence). CDR3 residues: CASSQDPGVAYEQYF. In DNA form, the CDR3 reads TGTGCCAGCAGCCAAGACCCGGGGGTGGCCTACGAGCAGTACTTC.

The chain recombines TRBV5-1 with TRBJ2-5, with TRBD1 identical over 11 bases. The CDR3 sequence is 17 residues long. Per germline, CDR1 SGHRS and CDR2 YFSETQ. J gave up 1 base and V 4 bases, and 9 bases lay outside the gene matches. DNA for the CDR3: TGCGCCAGCAGCCCCTTCCCCGGGACAGGGGGCCAAGAGACCCAGTACTTC. It specifies CASSPFPGTGGQETQYF.

This rearrangement joins TRBV18 to TRBJ1-4, with D perhaps matching TRBD1 (5 bases). This CDR3 contains 15 residues. Germline values: CDR1 KGHSH, CDR2 LQKENI. The germline V and J ends were trimmed by 0 bases and 10 bases, with 15 bases remaining between them. The CDR3 loop is CASSPPAGKVRKLFF. Here the CDR3 DNA reads TGTGCCAGCTCACCACCCGCAGGGAAGGTTCGAAAACTGTTTTTT.

This chain uses TRBV7-3 with TRBJ1-2; 7 nucleotides line up with TRBD1. The junction had 5 bases not matched to a gene; V was cut back by 5 bases and J by 5 bases. The CDR3 loop spans 13 amino acids. CDR1 is SGHTA, CDR2 FQGTGA, per germline. DNA for the CDR3: TGTGCCAGCAGCCAGCAGGGGGGATATGGCTACACCTTC. This encodes CASSQQGGYGYTF.

This clone was counted once. The chain recombines TRBV13 with TRBJ1-1, with D possibly being TRBD1 (6 bases). CDR3 length: 13 residues. Germline V gives CDR1 PRHDT, CDR2 FYEKMQ (reference sequence). V lost 4 bases to trimming and J lost 5 bases, with 11 bases between them. CDR3 bases: TGTGCCAGCAGCTATCAGGGGAGAACTGAAGCTTTCTTT. Its translation: CASSYQGRTEAFF.

V is TRBV12-2 and J is TRBJ2-1; TRBD1 is the table's D call and was not checked against the DNA. TRBV12-2 is given as a pseudogene. The CDR3 has 13 amino acids. CDR3 DNA sequence: TGTGCAAGTCGCTCGTGCAGGGGACAGGGGCAGTTCTTC. Translated: CASRSCRGQGQFF.

The rearrangement links TRBV6-4 to TRBJ2-3; 7 nucleotides agree with TRBD2. The CDR3 is 15 amino acids. CDR1 MRHNA and CDR2 SNTAGT come from the germline V gene. Germline trimming cut 4 bases from V and 0 bases from J; bases unmatched to any gene: 4. CDR3 coding DNA: TGTGCCAGCAGTGTGCGCGGGGGTAGCACAGATACGCAGTATTTT. Translation: CASSVRGGSTDTQYF.

The J gene is TRBJ2-7, the V gene TRBV6-2 or TRBV6-3, with 10 positions matching TRBD2. CDR3 size: 13 residues. Germline CDR1 and CDR2: MNHEY and SVGEGT. V shed 5 bases, J shed 4 bases, and the junction held 2 bases outside the gene matches. The CDR3 sequence is CASSRTSGYEQYF. The DNA of the CDR3 is TGTGCCAGCAGTCGGACTAGCGGATACGAGCAGTACTTC.